The clone carrying this T cell receptor (beta chain) has a single count. Sequenced by immunoSEQ multiplex PCR; TCRdb stores in-frame clones only, minus some. Of 260,000 or so clones in the sample, around 90% were seen once. This sample is part of a study of blood T cell repertoires in COVID-19. The origin of this receptor is a man aged 18-30 years with active or convalescent COVID-19. The specimen sequenced was peripheral blood.

In DNA form, the CDR3 reads TGTGCCATCAGTGCAGGACAACTCTACGAGCAGTACTTC. Translation gives CAISAGQLYEQYF. The chain carries TRBV10-3 and TRBJ2-7, with D perhaps matching TRBD1 (5 bases). Germline loops: CDR1 ENHRY, CDR2 SYGVKD. With 4 bases removed from V and 3 bases from J, the gap between germline ends came to 10 bases. CDR3 size: 13 residues.